This T cell receptor (beta chain) was sequenced in a study of shared clonotypes between healthy human individuals. For the study at large: Participating donors consisted of two women and a few men aged 18 to 49. Study outcomes and limitations: Generally, estimated richness proved larger in naive subsets than it did in memory subsets.

This CDR3 contains 14 residues. Per the germline V gene, CDR1 is GTSNPN and CDR2 is SVGIG (reference sequence). Between the trimmed V and J ends, which lost 2 bases and 7 bases, there was a span of 17 bases. Data came from immunoSEQ multiplex PCR; TCRdb stores just in-frame clones and leaves some out. Altogether some 2,000,000 clones are present, approximately 96% being singletons, with the ten largest covering about 0.13%. A word on this clone: Its antigen is currently unknown.

Specimen: naive CD4+ T cells sorted from blood. Subset noted: CD45RA+ positively selected. The chain is built from TRBV30 and TRBJ2-5; D might be TRBD1 or TRBD2, each matching 6 bases. This sequence originates from a man between 18 and 35 years old in good health. CDR3 bases: TGTGCCTGGAGTTTGGCGGACAGAGCGGGGACCCAGTACTTC. It encodes CAWSLADRAGTQYF.